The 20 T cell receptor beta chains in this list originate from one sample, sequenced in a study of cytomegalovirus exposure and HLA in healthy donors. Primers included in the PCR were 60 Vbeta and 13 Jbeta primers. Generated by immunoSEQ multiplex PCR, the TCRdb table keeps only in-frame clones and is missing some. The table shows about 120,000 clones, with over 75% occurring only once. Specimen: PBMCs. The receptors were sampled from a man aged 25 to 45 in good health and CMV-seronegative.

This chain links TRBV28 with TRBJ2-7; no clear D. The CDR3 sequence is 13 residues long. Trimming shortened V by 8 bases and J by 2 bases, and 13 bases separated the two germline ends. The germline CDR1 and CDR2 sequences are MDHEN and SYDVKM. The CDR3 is CASCPRGAYEQYF. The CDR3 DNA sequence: TGTGCCAGCTGCCCCCGAGGAGCCTACGAGCAGTACTTC.

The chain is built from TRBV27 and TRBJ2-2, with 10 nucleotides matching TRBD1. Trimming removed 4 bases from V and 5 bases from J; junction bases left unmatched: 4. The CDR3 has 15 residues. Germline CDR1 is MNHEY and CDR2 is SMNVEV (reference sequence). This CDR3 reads CASSWTGGITGELFF. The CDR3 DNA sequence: TGTGCCAGCAGTTGGACAGGGGGGATTACCGGGGAGCTGTTTTTT.

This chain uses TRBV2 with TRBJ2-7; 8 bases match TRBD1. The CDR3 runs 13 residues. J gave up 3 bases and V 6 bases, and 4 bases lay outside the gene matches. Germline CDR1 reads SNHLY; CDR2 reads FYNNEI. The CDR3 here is CASSTDRGYEQYF. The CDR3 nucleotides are TGTGCCAGCAGCACCGACAGGGGCTACGAGCAGTACTTC.

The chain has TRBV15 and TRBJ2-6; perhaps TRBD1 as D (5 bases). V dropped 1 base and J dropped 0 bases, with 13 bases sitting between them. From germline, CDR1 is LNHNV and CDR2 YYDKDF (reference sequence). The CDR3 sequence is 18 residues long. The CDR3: CATSRVFPGHSGANVLTF. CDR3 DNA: TGTGCCACCAGCAGAGTTTTTCCAGGGCACTCTGGGGCCAACGTCCTGACTTTC.

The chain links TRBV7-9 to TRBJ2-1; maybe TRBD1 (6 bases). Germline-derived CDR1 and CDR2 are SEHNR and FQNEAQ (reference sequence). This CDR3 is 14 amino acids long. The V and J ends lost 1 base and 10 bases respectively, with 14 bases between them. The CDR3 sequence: CASSLVGTPAEQFF. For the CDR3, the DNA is TGTGCCAGCAGCTTAGTTGGGACACCAGCCGAGCAGTTCTTC.

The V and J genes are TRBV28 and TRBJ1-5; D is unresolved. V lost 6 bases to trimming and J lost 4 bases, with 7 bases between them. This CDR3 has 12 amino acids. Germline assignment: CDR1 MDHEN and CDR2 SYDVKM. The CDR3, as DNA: TGTGCCAGCAGAGAGGCGAATCAGCCCCAGCATTTT. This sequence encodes CASREANQPQHF.

CDR3 residues: CASSIRAGTGNTIYF. The DNA of the CDR3 is TGTGCCAGTAGTATTCGCGCGGGGACTGGAAACACCATATATTTT. The V and J genes are TRBV19 and TRBJ1-3; D unclear. V dropped 3 bases and J dropped 2 bases, with 11 bases sitting between them. The CDR3 covers 15 residues. Germline V gene sequence: CDR1 LNHDA, CDR2 SQIVND (reference sequence).

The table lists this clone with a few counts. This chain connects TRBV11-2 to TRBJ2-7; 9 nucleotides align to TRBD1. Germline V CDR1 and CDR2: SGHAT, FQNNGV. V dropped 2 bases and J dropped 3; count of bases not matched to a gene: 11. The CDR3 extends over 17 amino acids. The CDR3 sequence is CASSLLQGADTLYEQYF. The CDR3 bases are TGTGCCAGCAGCTTACTACAGGGGGCTGATACCCTCTACGAGCAGTACTTC.

The CDR3 is CASSVASASSYEQYF. The CDR3 DNA follows: TGTGCCAGCAGCGTAGCAAGCGCGAGCTCCTACGAGCAGTACTTC. The V gene is TRBV9, the J gene TRBJ2-7; no definite D call. The germline V gene encodes CDR1 SGDLS and CDR2 YYNGEE. The length of the CDR3 is 15 residues. V lost 0 bases and J 0 bases, leaving 10 bases between the germline ends.

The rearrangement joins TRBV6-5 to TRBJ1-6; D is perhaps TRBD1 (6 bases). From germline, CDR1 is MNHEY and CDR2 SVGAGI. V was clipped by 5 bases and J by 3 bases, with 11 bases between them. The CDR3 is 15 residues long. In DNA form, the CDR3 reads TGTGCCAGCAGTAAACAGGGCAACTATAATTCACCCCTCCACTTT. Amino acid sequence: CASSKQGNYNSPLHF.

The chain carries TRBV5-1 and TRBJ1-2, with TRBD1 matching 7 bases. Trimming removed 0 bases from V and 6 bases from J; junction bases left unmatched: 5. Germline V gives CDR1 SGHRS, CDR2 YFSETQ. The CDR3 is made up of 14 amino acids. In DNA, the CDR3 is TGCGCCAGCAGCTTGGGGGCGGGACAGAATGGCTACACCTTC. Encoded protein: CASSLGAGQNGYTF.

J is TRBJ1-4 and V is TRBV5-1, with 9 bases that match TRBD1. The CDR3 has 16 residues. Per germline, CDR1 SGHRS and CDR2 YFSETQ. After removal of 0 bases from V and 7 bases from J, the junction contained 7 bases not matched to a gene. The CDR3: CASSLGTGANREKLFF. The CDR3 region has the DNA TGCGCCAGCAGCTTGGGGACAGGGGCTAATCGTGAAAAACTGTTTTTT.

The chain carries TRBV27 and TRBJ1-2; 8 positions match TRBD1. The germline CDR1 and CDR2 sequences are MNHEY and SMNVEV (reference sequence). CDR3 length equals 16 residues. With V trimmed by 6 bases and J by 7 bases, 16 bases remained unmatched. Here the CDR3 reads CASSRTGPPPVRGYTF. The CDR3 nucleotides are TGTGCCAGCAGCCGGACAGGGCCTCCGCCGGTGCGTGGCTACACCTTC.

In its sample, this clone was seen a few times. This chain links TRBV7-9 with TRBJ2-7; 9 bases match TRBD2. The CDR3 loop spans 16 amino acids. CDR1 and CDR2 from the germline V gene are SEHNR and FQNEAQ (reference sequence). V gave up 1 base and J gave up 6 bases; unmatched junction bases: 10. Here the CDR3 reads CASSLGLAGTSTEQYF. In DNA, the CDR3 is TGTGCCAGCAGCTTAGGGCTAGCGGGGACCTCTACCGAGCAGTACTTC.

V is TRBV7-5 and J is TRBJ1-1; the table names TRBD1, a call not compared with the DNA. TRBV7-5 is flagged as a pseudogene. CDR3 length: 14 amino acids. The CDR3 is CVRTKTDSPTEAFF. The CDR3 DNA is TGTGTCAGAACCAAAACGGACAGCCCCACTGAAGCTTTCTTT.

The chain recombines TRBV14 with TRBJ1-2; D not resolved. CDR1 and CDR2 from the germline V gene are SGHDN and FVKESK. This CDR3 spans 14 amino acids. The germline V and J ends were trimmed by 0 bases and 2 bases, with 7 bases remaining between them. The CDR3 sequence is CASSQDWANYGYTF. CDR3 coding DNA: TGTGCCAGCAGCCAAGATTGGGCCAACTATGGCTACACCTTC.

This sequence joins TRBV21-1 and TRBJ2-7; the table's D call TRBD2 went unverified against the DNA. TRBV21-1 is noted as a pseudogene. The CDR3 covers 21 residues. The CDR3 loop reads CASSKALVRILIHQLPYEQYF. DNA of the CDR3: TGTGCCAGCAGCAAAGCGCTAGTTCGGATACTTATACATCAGCTCCCCTACGAGCAGTACTTC.

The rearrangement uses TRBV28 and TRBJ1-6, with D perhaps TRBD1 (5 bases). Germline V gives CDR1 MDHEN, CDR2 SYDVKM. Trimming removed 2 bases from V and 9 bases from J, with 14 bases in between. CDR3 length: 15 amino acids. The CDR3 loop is CASSLTGVRGSPLHF. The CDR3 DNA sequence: TGTGCCAGCAGTTTAACGGGGGTGCGGGGTTCACCCCTCCACTTT.

The DNA of the CDR3 is TGTGCCAGCAGCGTAGAGGGGTACGGTTCACCCCTCCACTTT. This gives the protein CASSVEGYGSPLHF. V gene TRBV9 combines with J gene TRBJ1-6, with a possible D match to TRBD1 (5 bases). Looked up from germline, CDR1 is SGDLS and CDR2 is YYNGEE. This CDR3 is 14 amino acids long. V was trimmed by 0 bases and J by 9 bases, leaving 10 bases between them.

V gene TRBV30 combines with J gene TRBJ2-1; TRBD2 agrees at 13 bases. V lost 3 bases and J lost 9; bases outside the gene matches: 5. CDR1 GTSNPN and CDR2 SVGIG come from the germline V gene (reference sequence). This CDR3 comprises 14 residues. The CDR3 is CAWRGLAGRGEQFF. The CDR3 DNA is TGTGCCTGGAGGGGACTAGCGGGGCGAGGTGAGCAGTTCTTC. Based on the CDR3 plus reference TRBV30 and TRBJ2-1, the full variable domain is SQTIHQWPATLVQPVGSPLSLECTVEGTSNPNLYWYRQAAGRGLQLLFYSVGIGQISSEVPQNLSASRPQDRQFILSSKKLLLSDSGFYLCAWRGLAGRGEQFFGPGTRLTVL.